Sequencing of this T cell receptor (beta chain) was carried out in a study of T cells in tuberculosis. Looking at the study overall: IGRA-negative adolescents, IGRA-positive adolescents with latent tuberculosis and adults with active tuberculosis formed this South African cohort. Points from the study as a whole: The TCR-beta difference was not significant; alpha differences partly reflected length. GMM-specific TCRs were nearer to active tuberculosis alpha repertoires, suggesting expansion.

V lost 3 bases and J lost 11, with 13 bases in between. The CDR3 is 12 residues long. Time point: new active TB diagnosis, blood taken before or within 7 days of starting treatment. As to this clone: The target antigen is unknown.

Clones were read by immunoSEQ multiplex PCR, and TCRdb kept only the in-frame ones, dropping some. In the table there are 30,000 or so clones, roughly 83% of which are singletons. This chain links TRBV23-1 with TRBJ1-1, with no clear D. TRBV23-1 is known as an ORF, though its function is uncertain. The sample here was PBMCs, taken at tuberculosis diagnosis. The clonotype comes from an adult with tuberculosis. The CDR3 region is CASSQVTVLAFF. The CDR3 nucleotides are TGCGCCAGCAGTCAGGTTACAGTCTTGGCTTTCTTT.